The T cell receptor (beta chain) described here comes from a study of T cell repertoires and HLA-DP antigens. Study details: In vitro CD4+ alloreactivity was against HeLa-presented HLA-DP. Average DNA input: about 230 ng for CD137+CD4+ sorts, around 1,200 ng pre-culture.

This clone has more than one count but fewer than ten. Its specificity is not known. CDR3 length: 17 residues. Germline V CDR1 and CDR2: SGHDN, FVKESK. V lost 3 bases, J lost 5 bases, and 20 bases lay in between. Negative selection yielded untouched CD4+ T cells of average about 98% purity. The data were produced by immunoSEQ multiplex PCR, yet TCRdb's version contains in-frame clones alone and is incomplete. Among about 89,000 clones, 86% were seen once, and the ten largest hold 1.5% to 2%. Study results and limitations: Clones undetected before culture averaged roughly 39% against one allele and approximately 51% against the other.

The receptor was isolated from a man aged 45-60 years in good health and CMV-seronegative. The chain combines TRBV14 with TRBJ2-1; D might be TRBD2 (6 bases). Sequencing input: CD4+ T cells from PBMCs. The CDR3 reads CASSQGSLGVADNEQFF. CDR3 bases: TGTGCCAGCAGCCAGGGGTCTCTGGGGGTAGCGGACAATGAGCAGTTCTTC.